This T cell receptor (beta chain) was documented in a study of graft-versus-host responses after intestinal transplantation. For the study at large: Recipients across the board were started on anti-thymocyte globulin induction, then kept on tacrolimus and steroids for two to three years. Overall study results and limits: Recipient marrow held GvH clones, some first seen in ileum or blood.

As to this clone: What it recognizes is unknown.

Trimming shortened V by 5 bases and J by 5 bases, and 13 bases separated the two germline ends. This CDR3 has 13 amino acids. Germline V gene data show CDR1 as LNHDA and CDR2 as SQIVND (reference sequence). The table came from immunoSEQ multiplex PCR; TCRdb's copy has only in-frame clones and leaves some out. The sample includes approximately 90,000 clones, about 88% of them seen just once. This specimen was unstimulated CD4+ T cells sorted from spleen or lymph node cells, taken before transplant. This chain connects TRBV19 to TRBJ2-7; a possible D gene is TRBD1 (5 bases). The receptor's source is a human donor who was the organ donor for an intestinal transplant. This chain's CDR3 is CASSAAWGHEQYF. The CDR3 DNA sequence: TGTGCCAGTAGTGCCGCATGGGGCCACGAGCAGTACTTC.